Many counts were recorded for the clone carrying this T cell receptor beta chain. What it binds is unknown. TCRdb ran MiXCR on the reads and lists one entry per CDR3 protein. The top ten clones hold approximately 16% of a sample with about 260,000 distinct CDR3 sequences, roughly 9.1% of them seen once. The sample originates from a study of T cell repertoires in cytomegalovirus infection. Whole-study context: Indications of both CMV infection and matching HLA type were provided by public TCR beta signatures.

Study outcomes and limitations: Dominating the ex vivo response were HLA-C-restricted CMV-specific TCR beta clonotypes. Pooled public TCR beta family frequency picked out CMV carriers with the relevant HLA.

Sequenced material: PBMCs. The sequence derives from a human donor in good health (CMV status not recorded). Some clones in this sample may be carry-over from other donors' samples.

In nucleotides, the CDR3 is TGTGCCAGCAGTTACTCGGGGGGTCGTAACACCGGGGAGCTGTTTTTT. Translated: CASSYSGGRNTGELFF. The rearrangement joins TRBV6-8 to TRBJ2-2; TRBD2 might be the D (6 bases). This CDR3 contains 16 residues. V was pared by 0 bases and J by 2 bases, with 10 bases between. Looked up from germline, CDR1 is MNHGY and CDR2 is SAAAGT.